This T cell receptor (beta chain) was sequenced for a study of cytomegalovirus exposure and HLA in healthy donors. The wider study: Prior work identified 120 million or so unique TCR beta sequences in 150 million to 200 million T cells. Findings of the study overall: A missense variant in DCLRE1C was later tied to TCR beta V- and J-gene trimming.

The CDR3 consists of 15 residues. CDR1 SNHLY and CDR2 FYNNEI come from the germline V gene. Trimming removed 6 bases from V and 0 bases from J, with 12 bases in between. The PCR contained 60 Vbeta and 13 Jbeta primers. Produced via immunoSEQ multiplex PCR; TCRdb's table is partial and in-frame only. The profile covers about 120,000 clones, with 81% appearing a single time and approximately 2.2% taken by the ten largest. Note on this clone: Its antigen is currently unknown.

All donors participated as healthy donors of bone marrow. This sequence was found in a middle-aged woman in good health and CMV-seronegative. Sequenced: PBMCs. The V call is TRBV2, the J call TRBJ1-5; D uncertain. CDR3 sequence: CASRTGSGSNQPQHF. The CDR3, as DNA: TGTGCCAGCAGGACGGGCAGCGGTAGCAATCAGCCCCAGCATTTT.